The following is a T cell receptor (beta chain) sequence with its context. Its antigen is currently unknown. Between the trimmed V and J ends, which lost 2 bases and 4 bases, there was a span of 20 bases. CDR1 is MGHDK, CDR2 SYGVNS, per germline. The CDR3 is made up of 17 amino acids. Sequencing was at survey level. Assay: immunoSEQ multiplex PCR; the TCRdb copy retains only in-frame clones and omits some. The sample lists 30,000 to 35,000 clones, around 80% seen once, with 1.1% in the top ten. The rectum was sampled with one to two pinch biopsies at colonoscopy. This entry is derived from a study of pediatric ulcerative colitis. Whole-study results and caveats: Acute severe colitis showed lower rectal diversity from clonal expansions. Blood-derived T cells may be present in rectal pinch biopsies. Compared with controls, ulcerative colitis showed greater blood-rectum clone sharing.

This clonotype was sampled from a boy aged 5-17 years with mild ulcerative colitis. The genes are TRBV25-1 and TRBJ2-5; D is perhaps TRBD2 (6 bases). Specimen: gut tissue. The CDR3 region is CASSELEGNRPTETQYF. CDR3 in DNA: TGTGCCAGCAGTGAACTGGAGGGTAATCGGCCCACAGAGACCCAGTACTTC. Variable domain in full (rest from reference TRBV25-1 and TRBJ2-5): EADIYQTPRYLVIGTGKKITLECSQTMGHDKMYWYQQDPGMELHLIHYSYGVNSTEKGDLSSESTVSRIRTEHFPLTLESARPSHTSQYLCASSELEGNRPTETQYFGPGTRLLVL.